Sequencing of this TCR beta chain was carried out in a study of cytomegalovirus exposure and HLA in healthy donors. Study-wide results and limits: Overall, about 160 TCR beta chains were annotated as cytomegalovirus-associated.

Per germline, CDR1 ENHRY and CDR2 SYGVKD. The CDR3 loop spans 14 amino acids. Trimming removed 2 bases from V and 2 bases from J, with 7 bases in between. PCR employed 60 Vbeta and 13 Jbeta primers. The table came from immunoSEQ multiplex PCR; TCRdb's copy has only in-frame clones and leaves some out. The sample holds 200,000 to 250,000 clones, 70% to 85% seen once. As regards this clone: The target antigen is unknown.

This chain links TRBV10-3 with TRBJ1-5; D is unresolved. The sequencing input was PBMCs. This TCR was recovered from a woman aged 40 to 55 in good health and CMV-seronegative. Written as DNA, the CDR3 is TGTGCCATCAGTGAGAACGCGGGCAATCAGCCCCAGCATTTT. Residues: CAISENAGNQPQHF.